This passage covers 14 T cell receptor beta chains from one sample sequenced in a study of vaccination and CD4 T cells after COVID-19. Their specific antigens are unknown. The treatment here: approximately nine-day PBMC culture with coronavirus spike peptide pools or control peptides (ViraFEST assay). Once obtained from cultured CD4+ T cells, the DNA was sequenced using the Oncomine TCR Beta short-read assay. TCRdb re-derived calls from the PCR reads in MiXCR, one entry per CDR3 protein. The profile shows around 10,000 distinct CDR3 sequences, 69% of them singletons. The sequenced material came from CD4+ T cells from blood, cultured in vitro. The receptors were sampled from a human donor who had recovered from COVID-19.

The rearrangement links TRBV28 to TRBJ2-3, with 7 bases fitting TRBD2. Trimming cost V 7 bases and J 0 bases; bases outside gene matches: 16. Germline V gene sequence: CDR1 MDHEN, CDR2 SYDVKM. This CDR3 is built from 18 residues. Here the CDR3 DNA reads TGTGCCAGCACCGAAAGGGTCGGGGGGTCCGCTAGCACAGATACGCAGTATTTT. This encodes CASTERVGGSASTDTQYF.

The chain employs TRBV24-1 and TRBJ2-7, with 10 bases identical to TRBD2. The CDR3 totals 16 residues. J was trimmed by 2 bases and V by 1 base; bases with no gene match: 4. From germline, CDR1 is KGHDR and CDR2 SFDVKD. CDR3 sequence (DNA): TGTGCCACCAGTGATTTTCCAACTAGCGGGACCTACGAGCAGTACTTC. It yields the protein CATSDFPTSGTYEQYF.

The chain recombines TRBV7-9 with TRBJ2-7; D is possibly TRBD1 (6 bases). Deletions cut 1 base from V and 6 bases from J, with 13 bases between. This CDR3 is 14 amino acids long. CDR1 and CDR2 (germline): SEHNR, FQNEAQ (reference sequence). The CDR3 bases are TGTGCCAGCAGCTTAGAGGACAGAGTAGGCGAGCAGTACTTC. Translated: CASSLEDRVGEQYF.

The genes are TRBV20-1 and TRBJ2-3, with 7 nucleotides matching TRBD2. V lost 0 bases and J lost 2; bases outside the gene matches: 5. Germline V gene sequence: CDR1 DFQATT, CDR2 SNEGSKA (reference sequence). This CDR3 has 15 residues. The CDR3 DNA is TGCAGTGCTAGAGATTCAGCGGGATACACAGATACGCAGTATTTT. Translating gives CSARDSAGYTDTQYF.

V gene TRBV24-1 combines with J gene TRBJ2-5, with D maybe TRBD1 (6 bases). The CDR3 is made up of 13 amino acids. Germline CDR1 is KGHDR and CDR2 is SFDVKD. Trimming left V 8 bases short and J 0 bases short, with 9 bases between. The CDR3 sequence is CATKQGNQETQYF. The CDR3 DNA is TGTGCCACCAAACAGGGTAACCAAGAGACCCAGTACTTC.

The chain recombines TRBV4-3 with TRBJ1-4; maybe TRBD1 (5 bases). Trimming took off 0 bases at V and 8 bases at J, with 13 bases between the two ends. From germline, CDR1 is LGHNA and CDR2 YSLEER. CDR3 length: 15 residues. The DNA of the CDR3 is TGCGCCAGCAGCCAAGAAGAGCGGGACCGCGAAAAACTGTTTTTT. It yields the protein CASSQEERDREKLFF.

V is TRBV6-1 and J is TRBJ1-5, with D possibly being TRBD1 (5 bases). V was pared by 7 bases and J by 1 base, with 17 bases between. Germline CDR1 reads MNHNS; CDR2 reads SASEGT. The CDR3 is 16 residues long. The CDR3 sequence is CASTLHFRDSNQPQHF. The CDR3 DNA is TGTGCCAGCACACTCCACTTCCGGGACAGCAATCAGCCCCAGCATTTT.

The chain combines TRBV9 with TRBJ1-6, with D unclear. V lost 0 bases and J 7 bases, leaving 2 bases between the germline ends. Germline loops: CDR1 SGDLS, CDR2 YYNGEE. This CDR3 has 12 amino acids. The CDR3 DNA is TGTGCCAGCAGCGTAGAGAATTCACCCCTCCACTTT. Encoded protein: CASSVENSPLHF. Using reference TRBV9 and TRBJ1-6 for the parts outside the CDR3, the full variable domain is DSGVTQTPKHLITATGQRVTLRCSPRSGDLSVYWYQQSLDQGLQFLIQYYNGEERAKGNILERFSAQQFPDLHSELNLSSLELGDSALYFCASSVENSPLHFGNGTRLTVT.

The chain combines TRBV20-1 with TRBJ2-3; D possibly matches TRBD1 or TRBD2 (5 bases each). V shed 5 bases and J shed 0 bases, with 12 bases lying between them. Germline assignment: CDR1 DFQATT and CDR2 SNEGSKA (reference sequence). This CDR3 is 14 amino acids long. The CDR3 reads CSAQSGPSTDTQYF. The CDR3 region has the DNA TGCAGTGCTCAGTCGGGGCCTAGCACAGATACGCAGTATTTT.

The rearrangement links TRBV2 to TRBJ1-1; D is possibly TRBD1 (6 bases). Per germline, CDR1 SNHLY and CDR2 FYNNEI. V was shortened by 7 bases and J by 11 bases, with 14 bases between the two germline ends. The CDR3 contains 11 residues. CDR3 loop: CASTRDTWAFF. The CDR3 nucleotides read TGTGCCAGCACCCGGGACACGTGGGCTTTCTTT.

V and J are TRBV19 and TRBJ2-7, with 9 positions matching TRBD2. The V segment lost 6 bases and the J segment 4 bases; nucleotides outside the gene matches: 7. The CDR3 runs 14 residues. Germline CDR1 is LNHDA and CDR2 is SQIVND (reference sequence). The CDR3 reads CASSFSGSSYEQYF. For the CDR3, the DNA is TGTGCCAGTAGCTTTAGCGGGAGTTCGTACGAGCAGTACTTC.

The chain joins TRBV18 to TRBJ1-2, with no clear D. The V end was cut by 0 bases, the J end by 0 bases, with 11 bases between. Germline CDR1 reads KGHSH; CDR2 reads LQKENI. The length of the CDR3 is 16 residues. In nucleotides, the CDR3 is TGTGCCAGCTCACCACCGAGGCAGGTGACTAACTATGGCTACACCTTC. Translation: CASSPPRQVTNYGYTF.

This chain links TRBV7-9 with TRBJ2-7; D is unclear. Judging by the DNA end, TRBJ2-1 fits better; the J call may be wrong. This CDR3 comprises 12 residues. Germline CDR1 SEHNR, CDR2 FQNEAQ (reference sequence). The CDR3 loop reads CASSPTWDEQFF. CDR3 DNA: TGTGCCAGCAGCCCGACGTGGGATGAGCAGTTCTTC.

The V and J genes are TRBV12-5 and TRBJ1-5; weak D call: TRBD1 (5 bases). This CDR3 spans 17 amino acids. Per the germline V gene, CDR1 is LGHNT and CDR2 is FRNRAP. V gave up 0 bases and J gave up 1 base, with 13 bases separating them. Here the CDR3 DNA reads TGTGCTAGTGGTTTGGTACTCGGGGGGTTAAGCAATCAGCCCCAGCATTTT. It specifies CASGLVLGGLSNQPQHF.